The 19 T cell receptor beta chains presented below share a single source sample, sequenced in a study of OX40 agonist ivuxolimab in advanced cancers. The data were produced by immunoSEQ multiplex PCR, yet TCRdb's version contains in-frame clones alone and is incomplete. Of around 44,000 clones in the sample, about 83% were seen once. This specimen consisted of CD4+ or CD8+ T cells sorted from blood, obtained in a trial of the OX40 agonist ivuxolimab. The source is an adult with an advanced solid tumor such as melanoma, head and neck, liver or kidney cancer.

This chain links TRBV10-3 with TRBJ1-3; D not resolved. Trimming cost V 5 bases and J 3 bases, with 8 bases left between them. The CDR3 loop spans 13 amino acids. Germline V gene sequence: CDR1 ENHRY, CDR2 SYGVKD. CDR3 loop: CAISPGSGNTIYF. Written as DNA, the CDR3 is TGTGCCATCAGTCCAGGCAGTGGAAACACCATATATTTT.

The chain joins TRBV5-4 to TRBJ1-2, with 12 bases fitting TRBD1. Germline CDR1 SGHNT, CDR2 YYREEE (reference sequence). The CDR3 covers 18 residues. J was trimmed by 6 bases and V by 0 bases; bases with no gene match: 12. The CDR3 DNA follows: TGTGCCAGCAGCTTGGGTAGCGGGACAGGGGGCGGGTTGAATGGCTACACCTTC. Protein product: CASSLGSGTGGGLNGYTF.

The CDR3 here is CASSLTATSGTQYF. Written as DNA, the CDR3 is TGTGCCAGCAGCTTGACCGCCACTAGTGGTACGCAGTATTTT. The chain joins TRBV7-3 to TRBJ2-3, with D perhaps matching TRBD2 (5 bases). Trimming left V 3 bases short and J 8 bases short, with 15 bases between. The CDR3 length is 14 residues. Germline values: CDR1 SGHTA, CDR2 FQGTGA. The variable domain in full, completed from reference TRBV7-3 and TRBJ2-3, reads GAGVSQTPSNKVTEKGKYVELRCDPISGHTALYWYRQSLGQGPEFLIYFQGTGAADDSGLPNDRFFAVRPEGSVSTLKIQRTERGDSAVYLCASSLTATSGTQYFGPGTRLTVL.

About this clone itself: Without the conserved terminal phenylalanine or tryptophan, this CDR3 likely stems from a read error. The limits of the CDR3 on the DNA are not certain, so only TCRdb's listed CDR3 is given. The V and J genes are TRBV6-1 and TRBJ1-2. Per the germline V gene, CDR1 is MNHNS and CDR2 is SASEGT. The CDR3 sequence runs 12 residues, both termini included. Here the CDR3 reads CASSEGLGTAVV.

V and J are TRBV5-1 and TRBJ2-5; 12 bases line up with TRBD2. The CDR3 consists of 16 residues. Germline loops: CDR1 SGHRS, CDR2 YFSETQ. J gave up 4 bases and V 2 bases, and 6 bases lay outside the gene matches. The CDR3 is CASSLQTSGGGETQYF. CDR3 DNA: TGCGCCAGCAGCTTACAGACTAGCGGGGGAGGAGAGACCCAGTACTTC. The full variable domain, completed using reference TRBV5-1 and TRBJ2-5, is KAGVTQTPRYLIKTRGQQVTLSCSPISGHRSVSWYQQTPGQGLQFLFEYFSETQRNKGNFPGRFSGRQFSNSRSEMNVSTLELGDSALYLCASSLQTSGGGETQYFGPGTRLLVL.

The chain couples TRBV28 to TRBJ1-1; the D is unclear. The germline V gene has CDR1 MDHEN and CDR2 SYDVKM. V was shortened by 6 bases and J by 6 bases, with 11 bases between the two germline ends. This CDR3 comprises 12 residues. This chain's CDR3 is CASSPLRAEAFF. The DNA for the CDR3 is TGTGCCAGCAGCCCCCTCCGGGCTGAAGCTTTCTTT.

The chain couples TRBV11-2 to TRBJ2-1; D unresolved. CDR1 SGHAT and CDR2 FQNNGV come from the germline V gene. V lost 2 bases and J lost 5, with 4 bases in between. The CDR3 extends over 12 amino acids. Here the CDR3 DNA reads TGTGCCAGCAGCTTACGAGACAATGAGCAGTTCTTC. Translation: CASSLRDNEQFF.

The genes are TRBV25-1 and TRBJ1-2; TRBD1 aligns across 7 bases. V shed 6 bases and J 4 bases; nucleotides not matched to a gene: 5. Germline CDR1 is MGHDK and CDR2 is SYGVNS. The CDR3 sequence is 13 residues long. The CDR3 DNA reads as TGTGCCAGCAGGGGCGGGACAGTCTATGGCTACACCTTC. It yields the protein CASRGGTVYGYTF.

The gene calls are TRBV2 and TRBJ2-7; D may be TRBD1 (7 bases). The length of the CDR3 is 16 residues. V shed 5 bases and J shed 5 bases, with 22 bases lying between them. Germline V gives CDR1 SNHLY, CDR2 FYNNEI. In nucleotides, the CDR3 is TGTGCCAGCAGTCTTAGCCTGACAGGGTCTAGCGACGAGCAGTACTTC. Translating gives CASSLSLTGSSDEQYF.

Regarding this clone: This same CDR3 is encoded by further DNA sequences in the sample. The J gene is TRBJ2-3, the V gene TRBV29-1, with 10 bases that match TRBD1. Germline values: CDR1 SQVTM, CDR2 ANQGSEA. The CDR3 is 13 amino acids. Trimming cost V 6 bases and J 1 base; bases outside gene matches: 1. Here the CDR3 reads CSVGQGGTDTQYF. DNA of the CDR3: TGCAGCGTCGGACAGGGGGGCACAGATACGCAGTATTTT.

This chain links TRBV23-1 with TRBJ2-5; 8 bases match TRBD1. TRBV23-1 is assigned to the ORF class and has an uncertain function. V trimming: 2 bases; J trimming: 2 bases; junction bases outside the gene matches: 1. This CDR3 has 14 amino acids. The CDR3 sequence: CASSQHRGQETQYF. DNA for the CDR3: TGCGCCAGCAGTCAACACAGGGGGCAAGAGACCCAGTACTTC.

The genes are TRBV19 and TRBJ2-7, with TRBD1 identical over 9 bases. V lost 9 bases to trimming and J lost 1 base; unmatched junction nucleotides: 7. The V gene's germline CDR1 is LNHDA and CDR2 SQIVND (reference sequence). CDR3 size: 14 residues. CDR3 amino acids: CASLPGQGSYEQYF. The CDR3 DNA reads TGTGCCAGCCTACCGGGACAGGGTTCCTACGAGCAGTACTTC.

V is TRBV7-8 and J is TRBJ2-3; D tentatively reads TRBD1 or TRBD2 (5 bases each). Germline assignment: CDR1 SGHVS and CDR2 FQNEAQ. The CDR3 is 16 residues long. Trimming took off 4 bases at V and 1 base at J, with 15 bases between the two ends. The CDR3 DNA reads TGTGCCAGCAGCTCGTCTCCGGGACCGCGCACAGATACGCAGTATTTT. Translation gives CASSSSPGPRTDTQYF.

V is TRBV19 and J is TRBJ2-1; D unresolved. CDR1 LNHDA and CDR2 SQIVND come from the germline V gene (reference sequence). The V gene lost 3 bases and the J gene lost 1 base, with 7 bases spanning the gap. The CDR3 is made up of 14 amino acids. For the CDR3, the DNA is TGTGCCAGTAGTATTGGAAAATCCTACAATGAGCAGTTCTTC. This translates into CASSIGKSYNEQFF.

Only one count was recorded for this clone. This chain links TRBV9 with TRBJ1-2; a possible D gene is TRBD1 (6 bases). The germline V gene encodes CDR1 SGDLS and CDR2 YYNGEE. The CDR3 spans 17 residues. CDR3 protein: CASGSGRQALTNYGYTF. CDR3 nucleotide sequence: TGTGCTTCCGGATCCGGGAGACAGGCTCTTACTAACTATGGCTACACCTTC.

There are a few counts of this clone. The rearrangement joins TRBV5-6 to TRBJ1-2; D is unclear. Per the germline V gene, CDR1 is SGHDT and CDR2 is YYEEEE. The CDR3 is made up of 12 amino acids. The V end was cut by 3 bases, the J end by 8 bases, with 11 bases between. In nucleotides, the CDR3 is TGTGCCAGCAGCTGGGGTATGGGAGGCTACACCTTC. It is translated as CASSWGMGGYTF.

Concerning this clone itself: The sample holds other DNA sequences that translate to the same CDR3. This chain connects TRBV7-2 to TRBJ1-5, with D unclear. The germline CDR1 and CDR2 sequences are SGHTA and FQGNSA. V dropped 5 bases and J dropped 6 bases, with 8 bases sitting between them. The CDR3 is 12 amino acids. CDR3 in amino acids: CASSPLGQPQHF. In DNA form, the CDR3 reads TGTGCCAGCAGCCCCCTGGGTCAGCCCCAGCATTTT.

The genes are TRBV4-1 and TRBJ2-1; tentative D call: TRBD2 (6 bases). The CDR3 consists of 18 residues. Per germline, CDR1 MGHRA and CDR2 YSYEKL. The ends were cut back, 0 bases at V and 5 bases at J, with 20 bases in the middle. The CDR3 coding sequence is TGCGCCAGCAGCCAAGAAAATGGCGGGGCAGGGTGGCACAATGAGCAGTTCTTC. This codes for CASSQENGGAGWHNEQFF.

The CDR3, as DNA: TGTGCCAGCAGGGCAGGGTGGATAAATGGCTACACCTTC. It codes for CASRAGWINGYTF. The rearrangement uses TRBV27 and TRBJ1-2, with a weak D call TRBD1 (5 bases). The CDR3 is 13 residues long. Germline V gene lookup returns CDR1 MNHEY and CDR2 SMNVEV (reference sequence). The V gene lost 6 bases and the J gene lost 6 bases, with 14 bases spanning the gap.